The T cell receptor beta chain described here comes from a study of technical replicates of blood from several donors. The junction had 7 bases not matched to a gene; V was cut back by 1 base and J by 8 bases. Germline loops: CDR1 SGHRS, CDR2 YFSETQ. This CDR3 has 14 residues. The repertoire was sequenced with immunoSEQ multiplex PCR; TCRdb's copy has only in-frame clones and lacks some. The data contain fewer than 85,000 clones, about 94% of them seen just once; the ten biggest clones take up 0.2% to 0.3%. The V and J genes are TRBV5-1 and TRBJ1-2, with TRBD1 matching 8 bases. This TCR was sampled from a human donor in good health. Sequencing was carried out using T cells isolated from PBMCs. CDR3 in amino acids: CASSLRDRGWGYTF. CDR3 nucleotides: TGCGCCAGCAGCTTGCGTGACAGGGGTTGGGGCTACACCTTC. Full variable domain (rest looked up from reference TRBV5-1 and TRBJ1-2): KAGVTQTPRYLIKTRGQQVTLSCSPISGHRSVSWYQQTPGQGLQFLFEYFSETQRNKGNFPGRFSGRQFSNSRSEMNVSTLELGDSALYLCASSLRDRGWGYTFGSGTRLTVV.